Listed below are T cell receptor beta chains from one sample, sequenced in a study of cytomegalovirus exposure and HLA in healthy donors. Profiling relied on immunoSEQ multiplex PCR, and the TCRdb table lists in-frame clones only, not all of them. The repertoire holds around 52,000 clones, with over 85% as singletons. The sequenced material came from PBMCs. The source is a woman between 18 and 29 years old in good health and CMV-seronegative. CDR3s include the opening cysteine and the closing phenylalanine or tryptophan. Each record gives: V gene, J gene, D gene, clone size, CDR3 protein, CDR3 DNA. The D gene is left open where the match is weak. Where a row states a size, it is once, few, many or the class of an expanded clone; other rows omit it.

>TRBV7-9|TRBJ1-2|-|-
CASSFPLSNRIYTF
TGTGCCAGCAGCTTCCCCCTTAGTAACAGAATCTACACCTTC
>TRBV30|TRBJ1-2|-|-
CAWSPGDYGYTF
TGTGCCTGGAGTCCCGGGGACTATGGCTACACCTTC
>TRBV6-6|TRBJ2-1|-|-
CATSTGRGQTDNEQFF
TGTGCCACCAGTACAGGGCGGGGACAGACCGACAATGAGCAGTTCTTC
>TRBV6-1|TRBJ2-3|-|-
CASSWTANTQYF
TGTGCCAGCAGCTGGACAGCTAATACGCAGTATTTT
>TRBV5-4|TRBJ1-2|TRBD1|-
CASSPDRVRREVGYTF
TGTGCCAGCAGCCCCGACAGGGTACGGCGTGAGGTAGGCTACACCTTC
>TRBV18|TRBJ1-1|TRBD1|-
CASSPTGKSTEAFF
TGTGCCAGCTCACCGACAGGGAAGAGCACTGAAGCTTTCTTT
>TRBV4-3|TRBJ2-1|TRBD2|-
CASSQFGLAGVPEQFF
TGCGCCAGCAGCCAATTTGGGCTAGCGGGAGTCCCGGAGCAGTTCTTC
>TRBV29-1|TRBJ2-1|-|-
CSVGLTGKEQFF
TGCAGCGTGGGCTTAACGGGGAAAGAGCAGTTCTTC
>TRBV18|TRBJ2-1|-|-
CASTKRPPGSQYNEQFF
TGTGCCAGCACAAAACGGCCACCCGGGAGTCAGTACAATGAGCAGTTCTTC
>TRBV7-8|TRBJ2-7|TRBD1|-
CASSLGFGTGGRGEQYF
TGTGCCAGCAGCTTAGGGTTTGGGACAGGGGGGAGAGGGGAGCAGTACTTC
>TRBV4-3|TRBJ2-5|-|once
CASSQDADSKETQYF
TGCGCCAGCAGCCAAGATGCAGACAGCAAAGAGACCCAGTACTTC
>TRBV11-3|TRBJ2-1|-|-
CASSSPQGLNNEQFF
TGTGCCAGCAGCTCCCCGCAGGGGCTGAACAATGAGCAGTTCTTC
>TRBV9|TRBJ1-2|-|-
CASSVAAQGYYGYTF
TGTGCCAGCAGCGTAGCGGCACAGGGATACTATGGCTACACCTTC
>TRBV18|TRBJ1-1|-|-
CASSPREGPVAEAFF
TGTGCCAGCTCACCCAGGGAGGGCCCGGTGGCTGAAGCTTTCTTT
>TRBV5-4|TRBJ2-7|-|-
CASSLGRGNVYEQYF
TGTGCCAGCAGCTTGGGTCGGGGGAATGTTTACGAGCAGTACTTC
>TRBV4-1|TRBJ1-5|TRBD1|-
CASSQEGQGILSNQPQHF
TGCGCCAGCAGCCAAGAGGGACAGGGTATCCTTAGCAATCAGCCCCAGCATTTT
>TRBV10-3|TRBJ2-7|-|-
CAISLGLPTYEQYF
TGTGCCATCAGTCTAGGACTACCGACCTACGAGCAGTACTTC
>TRBV18|TRBJ2-3|TRBD1|-
CASSRGQGGTDTQYF
TGTGCCAGCTCTCGCGGACAGGGGGGCACAGATACGCAGTATTTT
>TRBV7-9|TRBJ2-3|-|-
CASSLSASLTDTQYF
TGTGCCAGCAGCTTATCTGCGAGTCTCACAGATACGCAGTATTTT
>TRBV6-5|TRBJ1-4|-|-
CASRAAGIGNEKLFF
TGTGCCAGCAGGGCGGCAGGGATCGGTAACGAAAAACTGTTTTTT
>TRBV7-9|TRBJ2-3|-|-
CASSLVGGTTANTQYF
TGTGCCAGCAGCTTAGTTGGCGGAACGACAGCTAATACGCAGTATTTT
>TRBV18|TRBJ2-7|-|-
CASSPLDPTLTYEQYF
TGTGCCAGCTCGCCGCTCGATCCGACATTGACCTACGAGCAGTACTTC
>TRBV11-2|TRBJ1-4|-|once
CASSENRATNEKLFF
TGTGCCAGCAGCGAGAACCGGGCAACTAATGAAAAACTGTTTTTT
>TRBV2|TRBJ1-2|-|-
CASNPRGGGYTF
TGTGCCAGCAATCCTAGGGGGGGAGGCTACACCTTC
>TRBV5-4|TRBJ2-1|TRBD2|-
CASSRLAGVNSYNEQFF
TGTGCCAGCAGCCGTCTAGCGGGAGTCAACTCCTACAATGAGCAGTTCTTC
>TRBV15|TRBJ2-3|-|few
CATSRDKGGADTQYF
TGTGCCACCAGCAGAGACAAAGGGGGAGCAGATACGCAGTATTTT
>TRBV10-3|TRBJ1-3|-|-
CATTDLAGNTIYF
TGTGCCACCACCGATTTAGCTGGAAACACCATATATTTT
>TRBV11-2|TRBJ1-1|-|-
CASSLVPGKTEAFF
TGTGCCAGCAGCTTAGTCCCGGGAAAAACTGAAGCTTTCTTT
>TRBV23-1|TRBJ2-1|TRBD2|-
CASSLPSGLAGGFWEQFF
TGCGCCAGCAGTCTCCCCTCGGGACTAGCGGGAGGGTTTTGGGAGCAGTTCTTC
>TRBV13|TRBJ1-4|-|-
CASSLKGGRGKLFF
TGTGCCAGCAGCTTGAAGGGGGGGCGCGGCAAACTGTTTTTT
>TRBV27|TRBJ2-1|TRBD2|-
CASEGGGNEQFF
TGTGCCTCAGAGGGCGGGGGGAATGAGCAGTTCTTC
>TRBV29-1|TRBJ1-1|-|-
CRSGVSNTEAFF
TGCAGGTCTGGAGTAAGCAACACTGAAGCTTTCTTT